This T cell receptor beta chain was recovered during a study of response to subunit inactivated influenza vaccine. The study, taken as a whole, reports: The authors offered the suggestion that each seasonal influenza vaccination recruits few new T cells.

Unmatched junction bases numbered 3, after V lost 0 bases and J lost 4 bases. This CDR3 is built from 16 residues. Germline V gene sequence: CDR1 SGHRS, CDR2 YFSETQ. One entry per CDR3 protein results from TCRdb running MiXCR on the RT-PCR reads. The sample lists 860,000 or so distinct CDR3 sequences, 20% to 25% occurring once. This clonotype was picked up a small number of times. Antigen: not known. The chain joins TRBV5-1 to TRBJ2-2, with 10 bases matching TRBD2. Sequences were derived from PBMCs from blood, sampled approximately 5 days after vaccination. The TCR was taken from a middle-aged man who received an inactivated influenza vaccine. The CDR3 DNA reads TGCGCCAGCAGCTTGGCAGCGGGAGGGAGCACCGGGGAGCTGTTTTTT. It codes for CASSLAAGGSTGELFF.